This TCR beta chain was identified during a study of monozygotic twins with inflammatory bowel disease. Donors gave about 2.5 ml of blood apiece. Unsorted whole blood yielded the total RNA, with T cells left unselected. The CDR3 contains 18 residues. Germline V gene lookup returns CDR1 MNHEY and CDR2 SVGAGI. TCRdb re-analyzed the 5' RACE reads; it lists each CDR3 protein once, without DNA. This listing includes about 300,000 distinct CDR3 sequences. The sequence was obtained from a human donor with ulcerative colitis or Crohn's disease, or a healthy co-twin of an affected twin (not recorded which). V gene TRBV6-5 combines with J gene TRBJ2-6; absent DNA, TCRdb's TRBD1 call cannot be checked. Sequences were obtained from blood. The CDR3 region is CASSSYPLWASGANVLTF.